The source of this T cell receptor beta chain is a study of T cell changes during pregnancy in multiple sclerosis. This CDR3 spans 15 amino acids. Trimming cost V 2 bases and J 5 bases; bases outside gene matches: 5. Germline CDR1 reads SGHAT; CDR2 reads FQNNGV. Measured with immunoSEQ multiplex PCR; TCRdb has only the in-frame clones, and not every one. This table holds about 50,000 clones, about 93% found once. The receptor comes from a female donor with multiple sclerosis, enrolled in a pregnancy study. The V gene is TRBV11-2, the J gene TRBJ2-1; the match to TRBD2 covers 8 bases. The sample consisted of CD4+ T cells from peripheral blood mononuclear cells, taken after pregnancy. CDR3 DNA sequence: TGTGCCAGCAGCTTAAAAGGACTAGCTAACAATGAGCAGTTCTTC. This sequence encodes CASSLKGLANNEQFF. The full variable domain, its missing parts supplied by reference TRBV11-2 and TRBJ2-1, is EAGVAQSPRYKIIEKRQSVAFWCNPISGHATLYWYQQILGQGPKLLIQFQNNGVVDDSQLPKDRFSAERLKGVDSTLKIQPAKLEDSAVYLCASSLKGLANNEQFFGPGTRLTVL.